Listed here is a single T cell receptor (beta chain). Its matching antigen is unknown. This CDR3 is 15 amino acids long. Germline CDR1 MNHNS, CDR2 SASEGT. The ends lost 3 bases at V and 4 bases at J; junction bases unmatched: 8. PCR amplification relied on 60 Vbeta primers (plus 13 Jbeta primers). The method was immunoSEQ multiplex PCR; TCRdb's version includes in-frame clones alone and lacks a portion of them. Of 150,000 to 170,000 clones in the sample, 65% to 85% were seen once. The entry originates in a study of cytomegalovirus exposure and HLA in healthy donors. Whole-study results and caveats: According to a later analysis, most TCR beta chains associated with CMV appeared HLA-restricted. TCR beta V- and J-gene trimming, according to a later analysis, was linked to a missense DCLRE1C variant.

The sample taken for sequencing was PBMCs. The clonotype originates from a woman aged 40 to 49 in good health and CMV-seropositive. V and J are TRBV6-1 and TRBJ2-7, with TRBD2 identical over 8 bases. Here the CDR3 DNA reads TGTGCCAGCAGTGACGAGGGACTAGTATTTTACGAGCAGTACTTC. Translated: CASSDEGLVFYEQYF.